One and the same sample provided the 10 T cell receptor beta chains below, sequenced in a study of blood T cell repertoires in COVID-19. The table came from immunoSEQ multiplex PCR; TCRdb's copy has only in-frame clones and leaves some out. The table shows over 130,000 clones, with 80% to 90% occurring only once. Material: peripheral blood. These receptors were collected from a man in his sixties with active or convalescent COVID-19.

DNA of the CDR3: TGTGCCAGCAGCTTAGGCCCCAGCGGGAGCTCCTACGAGCAGTACTTC. Translated, it gives CASSLGPSGSSYEQYF. This chain connects TRBV7-3 to TRBJ2-7, with 8 bases identical to TRBD2. CDR1 is SGHTA and CDR2 is FQGTGA in the germline V gene. CDR3 length: 16 amino acids. Germline trimming cut 2 bases from V and 0 bases from J; bases unmatched to any gene: 6.

The rearrangement joins TRBV11-1 to TRBJ2-7; 11 positions agree with TRBD2. The J segment lost 1 base and the V segment lost 1 base, leaving 0 bases of the junction unmatched. Germline CDR1 and CDR2: SGHAT and FQDESV (reference sequence). This CDR3 has 15 residues. Here the CDR3 DNA reads TGTGCCAGCAGCTTAGGGACTAGCGGGTCCTACGAGCAGTACTTC. This gives the protein CASSLGTSGSYEQYF.

The chain couples TRBV28 to TRBJ1-4; D uncertain. CDR3 length: 14 residues. Looked up from germline, CDR1 is MDHEN and CDR2 is SYDVKM. V lost 5 bases and J lost 5, with 12 bases in between. CDR3 nucleotides: TGTGCCAGCAGTCCCTCAAACCTAAATGAAAAACTGTTTTTT. As protein: CASSPSNLNEKLFF.

In its sample, this clone was seen a few times. The chain has TRBV28 and TRBJ2-7, with TRBD1 as a possible D gene (5 bases). Germline CDR1 is MDHEN and CDR2 is SYDVKM. The CDR3 is 13 residues long. Trimming removed 7 bases at V and 3 bases at J, with 13 bases between. In nucleotides, the CDR3 is TGTGCCAGCACCTTGGGCGGACACTACGAGCAGTACTTC. Its protein is CASTLGGHYEQYF.

The chain uses TRBV27 and TRBJ1-6; D not resolved. The CDR3 has 16 residues. Germline V gene lookup returns CDR1 MNHEY and CDR2 SMNVEV (reference sequence). Between the trimmed V and J ends, which lost 2 bases and 0 bases, there was a span of 8 bases. CDR3 sequence reads: CASSLAAVSYNSPLHF. The CDR3 nucleotides are TGTGCCAGCAGTTTAGCGGCAGTCTCCTATAATTCACCCCTCCACTTT.

This clone showed up just a few times. This chain uses TRBV23-1 with TRBJ2-3; 9 nucleotides match TRBD1. TRBV23-1 is filed as an ORF, its function uncertain. J gave up 2 bases and V 11 bases, and 17 bases lay outside the gene matches. This CDR3 region has 17 residues. CDR3 DNA: TGCGCCCGCCTACCTGTGGCCGGACAGGGGTTCACAGATACGCAGTATTTT. Residues: CARLPVAGQGFTDTQYF.

The chain uses TRBV24-1 and TRBJ2-3, with a weak D call TRBD2 (6 bases). Germline-derived CDR1 and CDR2 are KGHDR and SFDVKD. The ends were cut back, 4 bases at V and 0 bases at J, with 19 bases in the middle. The CDR3 length is 18 residues. In DNA, the CDR3 is TGTGCCACCAGTGACCTTCCTTCTAGCGACCCTAGCACAGATACGCAGTATTTT. Translation: CATSDLPSSDPSTDTQYF.

For this clone: Its ends do not fully match the called genes, so a read error is possible. The chain uses TRBV5-4 and TRBJ2-3; TRBD2 matches at 7 bases. Looked up from germline, CDR1 is SGHNT and CDR2 is YYREEE (reference sequence). The CDR3 sequence is 16 residues long. CDR3 residues: CASSLGSAGFTDTQYF. The CDR3 coding sequence is TGTGCCAGCAGTTTGGGATCAGCGGGGTTCACAGATACGCAGTATTTT.

The chain carries TRBV29-1 and TRBJ2-3; a possible D gene is TRBD2 (5 bases). The CDR3 has 12 amino acids. V was cut by 5 bases and J by 2 bases, with 8 bases left in between. The germline CDR1 and CDR2 sequences are SQVTM and ANQGSEA. The CDR3 coding sequence is TGCAGCGTTAAGCGGATCACAGATACGCAGTATTTT. Its translation: CSVKRITDTQYF.

V is TRBV25-1 and J is TRBJ2-6; weak D call: TRBD1 (6 bases). The germline CDR1 and CDR2 sequences are MGHDK and SYGVNS. V lost 3 bases, J lost 2 bases, and 17 bases lay in between. This CDR3 comprises 18 residues. The CDR3 sequence: CASSDFRGPPTGANVLTF. CDR3 nucleotide sequence: TGTGCCAGCAGTGACTTCAGGGGTCCCCCCACTGGGGCCAACGTCCTGACTTTC.